The present T cell receptor beta chain was sequenced within a study of CD8 T cells in ankylosing spondylitis. Study conclusions and caveats: Roughly eight highly homologous variants made up a TCR beta motif that seemed to typify ankylosing spondylitis blood. Disease-linked clones proved CD8+ and comparatively uncommon in peripheral blood.

The CDR3 length is 19 residues. The V and J ends lost 2 bases and 4 bases, in that order; junction bases with no gene match: 16. In germline, CDR1 is SGDLS, CDR2 YYNGEE. Making use of molecular barcodes, quantitative 5'-RACE generated TCR beta libraries. TCRdb reanalysed the 5' RACE reads using MiXCR and keeps one entry per CDR3 protein. The sample holds about 9,700 distinct CDR3 sequences, 5% to 7.5% seen once. Note on this clonotype: As yet, its antigen is unknown.

The chain has TRBV9 and TRBJ2-3; TRBD2 aligns across 10 bases. Source material: blood, either unsorted or a sorted T cell fraction (not recorded which). This clonotype was sampled from a female donor with ankylosing spondylitis or in good health (not recorded which). The CDR3 spells CASSVPLDLAGARPDTQYF. CDR3 nucleotides: TGTGCCAGCAGCGTTCCCTTGGATCTAGCGGGAGCCCGCCCAGATACGCAGTATTTT.